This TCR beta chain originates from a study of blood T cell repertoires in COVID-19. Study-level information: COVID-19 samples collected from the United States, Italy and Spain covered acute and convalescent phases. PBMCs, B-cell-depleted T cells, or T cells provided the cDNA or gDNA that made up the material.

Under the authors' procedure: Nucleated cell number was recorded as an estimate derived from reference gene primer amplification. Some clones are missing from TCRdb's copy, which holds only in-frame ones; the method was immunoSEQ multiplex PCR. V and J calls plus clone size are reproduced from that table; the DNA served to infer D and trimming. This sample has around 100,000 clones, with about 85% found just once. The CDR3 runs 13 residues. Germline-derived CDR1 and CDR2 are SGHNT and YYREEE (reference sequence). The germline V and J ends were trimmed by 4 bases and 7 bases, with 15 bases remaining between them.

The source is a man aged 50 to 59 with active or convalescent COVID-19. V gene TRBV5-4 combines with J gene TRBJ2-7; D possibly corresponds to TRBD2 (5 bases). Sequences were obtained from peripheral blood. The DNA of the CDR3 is TGTGCCAGCAGCCTAGGACCCCCGGGAGAGCAGTACTTC. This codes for CASSLGPPGEQYF. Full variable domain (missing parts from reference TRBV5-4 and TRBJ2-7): ETGVTQSPTHLIKTRGQQVTLRCSSQSGHNTVSWYQQALGQGPQFIFQYYREEENGRGNFPPRFSGLQFPNYSSELNVNALELDDSALYLCASSLGPPGEQYFGPGTRLTVT.